This T cell receptor beta chain comes out of a study of PD-L1 blockade in urothelial cancer. Across the whole study: Samples came from 3 weeks, at the second dose, and 6 weeks into treatment.

Each individual provided 1 to 8 samples (taken pretreatment and on-treatment). The V gene's germline CDR1 is SGDLS and CDR2 YYNGEE. Unmatched junction bases numbered 6, after V lost 0 bases and J lost 11 bases. This CDR3 is 13 amino acids long. Libraries were prepared by immunoSEQ multiplex PCR; TCRdb keeps only in-frame clonotypes and omits some of them. This table has 85,000 to 100,000 clones, 90% to 95% appearing once. The clonotype originates from a man between 60 and 75 years old with urothelial cancer. The V and J genes are TRBV9 and TRBJ1-1; 8 bases map to TRBD1. Sequencing used PBMCs, obtained around atezolizumab (anti-PD-L1) treatment. In nucleotides, the CDR3 is TGTGCCAGCAGCGTAGGAAACAGGGGGAATGCTTTCTTT. This encodes CASSVGNRGNAFF.